Shown below are 21 T cell receptor beta chains from a single sample sequenced in a study of monozygotic twins with inflammatory bowel disease. From its re-call of the 5' RACE reads, TCRdb lists each CDR3 protein once, without DNA. This sample's clone table lists approximately 340,000 distinct CDR3 sequences. The source material was blood. The receptor source for this set is a human donor with ulcerative colitis or Crohn's disease, or a healthy co-twin of an affected twin (not recorded which).

The V and J genes are TRBV12-3 or TRBV12-4 and TRBJ2-1. The CDR3 is 15 amino acids. This chain's CDR3 is CASSFGLIELNEQFF.

The CDR3 sequence is CATSREVLNIQYF. This chain uses TRBV15 with TRBJ2-4. Germline V gives CDR1 LNHNV, CDR2 YYDKDF (reference sequence). The CDR3 runs 13 residues.

The chain has TRBV9 and TRBJ2-2; the D call from TCRdb, TRBD2, cannot be confirmed without DNA. This CDR3 has 19 amino acids. The germline V gene has CDR1 SGDLS and CDR2 YYNGEE. The CDR3 loop is CASSVGRLLASGNTGELFF. Complete variable domain (other parts from reference TRBV9 and TRBJ2-2): DSGVTQTPKHLITATGQRVTLRCSPRSGDLSVYWYQQSLDQGLQFLIQYYNGEERAKGNILERFSAQQFPDLHSELNLSSLELGDSALYFCASSVGRLLASGNTGELFFGEGSRLTVL.

This chain uses TRBV19 with TRBJ2-2; the TCRdb call, TRBD1, lacks DNA for checking. This CDR3 region has 17 residues. In germline, CDR1 is LNHDA, CDR2 SQIVND (reference sequence). The CDR3 is CASSTPKDTWNTGELFF. The entire variable domain, with the rest obtained from reference TRBV19 and TRBJ2-2, is as follows: DGGITQSPKYLFRKEGQNVTLSCEQNLNHDAMYWYRQDPGQGLRLIYYSQIVNDFQKGDIAEGYSVSREKKESFPLTVTSAQKNPTAFYLCASSTPKDTWNTGELFFGEGSRLTVL.

The chain combines TRBV20-1 with TRBJ2-2; TCRdb names TRBD1, which stays unverified in the absence of DNA. The CDR3 is made up of 14 amino acids. Per germline, CDR1 DFQATT and CDR2 SNEGSKA (reference sequence). The CDR3 sequence is CSARERQGSGELFF.

The rearrangement links TRBV7-6 to TRBJ1-1. CDR3 length equals 14 residues. Germline V lookup: CDR1 SGHVS, CDR2 FNYEAQ. CDR3 sequence: CASSFGAGETEAFF.

The chain couples TRBV7-2 to TRBJ2-7; TCRdb's D call, TRBD2, is unchecked because there is no DNA. The CDR3 is 15 residues long. The germline V gene has CDR1 SGHTA and CDR2 FQGNSA. This chain's CDR3 is CASSLASGPNYEQYF.

The V gene is TRBV19, the J gene TRBJ1-6. Germline V gene sequence: CDR1 LNHDA, CDR2 SQIVND (reference sequence). The CDR3 loop spans 15 amino acids. CDR3 loop: CASRPAGVDNSPLHF.

This chain joins TRBV19 and TRBJ1-5; TCRdb gives TRBD1 as the D gene, but with no DNA this cannot be confirmed. The CDR3 has 15 residues. Per germline, CDR1 LNHDA and CDR2 SQIVND (reference sequence). The CDR3 reads CASSIEAGGNQPQHF.

The V gene is TRBV3-1, the J gene TRBJ2-7. The CDR3 consists of 11 residues. Germline loops: CDR1 LGHDT, CDR2 YNNKEL (reference sequence). The CDR3 spells CASSTRSEQYF.

The V gene is TRBV5-4, the J gene TRBJ2-7; TCRdb's D call of TRBD1 is untestable without DNA. There are 14 residues in the CDR3. Germline-derived CDR1 and CDR2 are SGHNT and YYREEE (reference sequence). This CDR3 is CASSWTTGPYEQYF.

The chain joins TRBV6-1 to TRBJ2-1; TCRdb outputs TRBD1, but without DNA this stays unchecked. The CDR3 contains 15 residues. Germline values: CDR1 MNHNS, CDR2 SASEGT. CDR3: CASSDSTGGYNEQFF.

The chain uses TRBV27 and TRBJ1-2. CDR1 and CDR2 (germline): MNHEY, SMNVEV (reference sequence). The CDR3 sequence is 13 residues long. The CDR3 is CASSLSRVDGYTF.

The V gene is TRBV29-1, the J gene TRBJ1-1; TCRdb returns TRBD1, unconfirmable since there is no DNA. The germline CDR1 and CDR2 sequences are SQVTM and ANQGSEA. The length of the CDR3 is 12 residues. Here the CDR3 reads CSSQGELKKAFF. Full variable domain (outside the CDR3, taken from reference TRBV29-1 and TRBJ1-1): SAVISQKPSRDICQRGTSLTIQCQVDSQVTMMFWYRQQPGQSLTLIATANQGSEATYESGFVIDKFPISRPNLTFSTLTVSNMSPEDSSIYLCSSQGELKKAFFGQGTRLTVV.

The rearrangement uses TRBV5-1 and TRBJ2-1; TCRdb's D call of TRBD1 is untestable without DNA. CDR3 length equals 13 residues. Germline CDR1 and CDR2: SGHRS and YFSETQ. Here the CDR3 reads CASNQGWDNEQFF.

The V and J genes are TRBV5-1 and TRBJ2-1; the D call from TCRdb, TRBD1, cannot be confirmed without DNA. Germline CDR1 SGHRS, CDR2 YFSETQ. This CDR3 is built from 15 residues. CDR3 region: CASSRRDSLYNEQFF.

The gene calls are TRBV28 and TRBJ1-3; lacking DNA, the TRBD1 call made by TCRdb goes unchecked. Looked up from germline, CDR1 is MDHEN and CDR2 is SYDVKM. The CDR3 is made up of 17 amino acids. CDR3 region: CASSPLQVNYSGNTIYF.

The chain links TRBV6-5 to TRBJ2-3; TCRdb lists TRBD2, though no DNA is available to test this call. Germline loops: CDR1 MNHEY, CDR2 SVGAGI. The CDR3 runs 16 residues. The CDR3 sequence: CASSYSFSGTRDTQYF.

This chain joins TRBV20-1 and TRBJ2-1; there is no DNA to check the TCRdb D call of TRBD2. The germline CDR1 and CDR2 sequences are DFQATT and SNEGSKA (reference sequence). The CDR3 has 14 residues. The CDR3 protein is CSARLAGALNEQFF.

CDR3 in amino acids: CSVVTGAGNTIYF. The V gene is TRBV29-1, the J gene TRBJ1-3; with no DNA, the TCRdb D assignment of TRBD1 cannot be verified. This CDR3 has 13 amino acids. In germline, CDR1 is SQVTM, CDR2 ANQGSEA. Looking up the rest from reference TRBV29-1 and TRBJ1-3 gives the full variable domain: SAVISQKPSRDICQRGTSLTIQCQVDSQVTMMFWYRQQPGQSLTLIATANQGSEATYESGFVIDKFPISRPNLTFSTLTVSNMSPEDSSIYLCSVVTGAGNTIYFGEGSWLTVV.

The chain carries TRBV7-2 and TRBJ2-7. CDR1 and CDR2 from the germline V gene are SGHTA and FQGNSA. This CDR3 is built from 13 residues. This chain's CDR3 is CASSLDPFGEQYF.